This T cell receptor (beta chain) comes out of a study of early T cells in non-severe SARS-CoV-2 infection. Across the whole study: Unsorted whole blood bulk RNA was sequenced, with unpaired chains.

Per the germline V gene, CDR1 is SGHVS and CDR2 is FQNEAQ. Trimming shortened V by 8 bases and J by 9 bases, and 20 bases separated the two germline ends. CDR3 size: 14 residues. Molecules of cDNA were individually given unique molecular identifiers that were attached to them. TCRdb re-called the 5' RACE reads with MiXCR, one entry per CDR3 protein. Of under 60,000 distinct CDR3 sequences in the sample, approximately 8% are singletons; the top ten hold about 3.9%. Notes on the study in general: The study's VDJdb matching favored anti-spike CD8 responses and missed private and CD4 specificities.

The sample holds many counts of this clonotype. Its antigen is as yet unknown. The sequenced sample was whole blood, obtained at baseline. The chain uses TRBV7-8 and TRBJ2-1; D gene unclear. The clonotype comes from an adult who was a healthcare worker with PCR-confirmed SARS-CoV-2 infection or an uninfected control (not recorded which). Here the CDR3 DNA reads TGTGCCAGCGGAAACAGAGGCCCCACGAGTGAGCAGTTCTTC. Its protein is CASGNRGPTSEQFF. The full variable domain, with the rest looked up from reference TRBV7-8 and TRBJ2-1, is GAGVSQSPRYKVAKRGQDVALRCDPISGHVSLFWYQQALGQGPEFLTYFQNEAQLDKSGLPSDRFFAERPEGSVSTLKIQRTQQEDSAVYLCASGNRGPTSEQFFGPGTRLTVL.